Reported below is one TCR beta chain. No antigen is known for it. The record has no base qualities; no much larger clone is one base away. Per the publication, the time point label means: baseline before first vaccination. Vaccinee samples were obtained from the UK trials COV001 and COV002, which included a single-blind randomized controlled phase 2/3 trial of AZD1222 (ChAdOx1 nCoV-19) in healthy adults. For TCRbeta chain sequencing, PBMC samples from trial participants were taken at day 0 and at day 28 after the second dose. V drops 2 bases and J drops 7 bases, leaving 11 bases in between. The germline V gene yields SNHLY for CDR1 and FYNNEI for CDR2. Inclusive of the bounding cysteine and phenylalanine, the CDR3 is 13 residues long. Of the read, only the CDR3 DNA is kept; its 39 bases are in frame from base 1. The CDR3 regions of human TCRbeta chains were subjected to immunosequencing. Concerning the study's data processing: Repertoire TCRs were matched against a reference library of SARS-CoV-2-specific TCRs generated with the MIRA antigen-specificity platform. Breadth was defined as the fraction of unique TCRs that were SARS-CoV-2-associated. Depth was defined as the fraction of total T cells that were SARS-CoV-2-associated. Using the MIRA data, every spike-specific TCR was mapped to the spike region that the TCR reacted to and assigned to either a CD4 or a CD8 class. Log10-transformed breadth and depth values were compared by one-way ANOVA with Sidak's multiple comparisons tests. Held by TCRdb, this immuneACCESS table contains in-frame sequences only and omits some clones. Under half of the omission traces to an unresolved V gene where checked; the cause of the rest is unknown. Clone size and the V and J calls come from that table; the DNA yielded D and trimming. This sample lists about 130,000 clones; about 94% were detected once. The ten most abundant clones make up 5.1% of the sample.

The sample comes from a study of T cell responses to AZD1222 COVID-19 vaccine (dated by TCRdb to about 2021). In terms of the full investigation: AZD1222 recipients with second doses at about 4 weeks or about 12 weeks were pooled, because spike-specific TCR depth and breadth did not differ between schedules. A total of just over 230 trial participants underwent TCR sequencing, of whom 207 had received two doses of AZD1222 and 26 had received two doses of the MenACWY control vaccine. Trial participants were enrolled by age into subgroups of 18-55, 56-69 and 70-plus years, and roughly 150, 30 and 60 TCR-sequenced participants, respectively, were included in these subgroups.

Broad study findings and their caveats: Nearly half of unique spike-specific TCRs reportedly recognized epitopes outside regions mutated in the B.1.351 and B.1.1.7 variants. Spike-specific TCR breadth and depth rose significantly after two AZD1222 doses compared with day 0 and with MenACWY recipients. CD4 TCRs associated with the vaccine covered the entire spike protein, and the dominant responses were in regions 160-218 and 743-854. In the small 56-69-year group, the increase in depth fell short of significance, most likely because of low power. No day 14 peak-response samples were available, so repertoires were characterized only after the peak T cell response. Participants were mostly white British and included more females than males, and it was suggested by the authors that clonal diversity may have been underestimated. Conclusions about previously exposed vaccinees are limited because only five or six AZD1222 recipients were SARS-CoV-2 seropositive at baseline.

The chain is assembled from TRBV2 and TRBJ1-2; the D gene is unclear. Sequences were derived from peripheral blood, sampled on day 0 of AZD1222 vaccination. The clonotype originates from an adult in good health. The bases read TGTGCCAGCAGTGAAATGAGGGAGGGTGGCTACACCTTC. This is translated as CASSEMREGGYTF.